A selection of T cell receptor beta chains follows, all from one sample in a study of OX40 agonist ivuxolimab in advanced cancers. TCRdb's table, derived via immunoSEQ multiplex PCR, lists solely in-frame clones and lacks some. The data hold fewer than 20,000 clones, with 75% to 90% observed a single time. The sequenced sample was CD4+ or CD8+ T cells sorted from blood, obtained in a trial of the OX40 agonist ivuxolimab. Receptors were obtained from an adult with an advanced solid tumor such as melanoma, head and neck, liver or kidney cancer. CDR3s include the opening cysteine and the closing phenylalanine or tryptophan. The D gene is left open where the match is weak. Clone sizes are given selectively: once, few, many, or a class where the clone is expanded.

clone_size d_call j_call v_call cdr3_aa
- - TRBJ2-1 TRBV6-7 CASSYSPPGRLSSYNEQFF
- TRBD1 TRBJ2-4 TRBV5-4 CASSQRTGQGAKNIQYF
- TRBD2 TRBJ2-5 TRBV19 CASSRLGLAIETQYF
- - TRBJ1-1 TRBV15 CATSREGAEAFF
- - TRBJ2-3 TRBV4-2 CASSQTPSARGTDTQYF
- TRBD1 TRBJ2-7 TRBV7-2 CASSFERGREQYF
once TRBD1 TRBJ1-2 TRBV29-1 CSVDGDRGNYGYTF
- TRBD2 TRBJ2-7 TRBV20-1 CSASREYEQYF
- TRBD2 TRBJ2-2 TRBV19 CASKGVAGGPKGGELFF
- - TRBJ2-7 TRBV15 CATSTTSGFEQYF
- - TRBJ1-2 TRBV7-8 CASSFAANYGYTF
- TRBD2 TRBJ2-1 TRBV27 CASSGGLAGNEQFF
- - TRBJ1-2 TRBV19 CASSIENSPGGYTF
once TRBD2 TRBJ2-2 TRBV10-3 CAITTPPAGAGTGELFF
- TRBD2 TRBJ2-5 TRBV5-1 CASSLGAGGPQETQYF
- - TRBJ2-1 TRBV5-4 CASSFLETEQFF
- TRBD1 TRBJ2-1 TRBV30 CAWSPYLGTGKNEQFF
once - TRBJ1-3 TRBV2 CASSGRDSGNTIYF
- - TRBJ2-1 TRBV7-9 CASSLTGATGNEQFF
few TRBD2 TRBJ2-7 TRBV10-3 CAISTSGTYEQYF
- - TRBJ2-1 TRBV4-3 CASSQDTGNEQFF
- - TRBJ1-1 TRBV28 CASTTLGTPGTEAFF
few - TRBJ2-3 TRBV7-9 CASSPRGPDTQYF
few - TRBJ2-2 TRBV2 CASSLLRKNANTGELFF
- - TRBJ2-1 TRBV11-3 CASSLGPGRNEQFF
- - TRBJ1-4 TRBV7-2 CASSLFMGGTNEKLFF
once - TRBJ1-1 TRBV10-1 CASSDPSGGNTEAFF